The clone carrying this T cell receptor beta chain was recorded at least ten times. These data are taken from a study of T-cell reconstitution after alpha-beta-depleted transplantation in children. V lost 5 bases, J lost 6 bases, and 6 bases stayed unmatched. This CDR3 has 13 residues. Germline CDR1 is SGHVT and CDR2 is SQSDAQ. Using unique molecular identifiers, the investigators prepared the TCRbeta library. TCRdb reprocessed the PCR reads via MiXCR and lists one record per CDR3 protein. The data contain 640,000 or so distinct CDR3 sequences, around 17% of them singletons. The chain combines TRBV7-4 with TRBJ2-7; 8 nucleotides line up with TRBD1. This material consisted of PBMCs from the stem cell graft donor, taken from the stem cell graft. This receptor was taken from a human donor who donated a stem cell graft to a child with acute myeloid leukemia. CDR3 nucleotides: TGTGCCAGCAGCCCCCGGACAGGGCTCGAGCAGTACTTC. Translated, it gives CASSPRTGLEQYF.